The 7 T cell receptor beta chains listed next were all sequenced from one sample in a study of blood T cell repertoires in COVID-19. TCRdb's copy holds only in-frame clones and misses some; the assay was immunoSEQ multiplex PCR. The sample has 270,000 or so clones, approximately 87% seen once. Input material: peripheral blood. Every receptor here comes from a human donor in a cohort sampled during active COVID-19.

This chain joins TRBV6-5 and TRBJ2-7; perhaps TRBD1 as D (7 bases). From germline, CDR1 is MNHEY and CDR2 SVGAGI. Between the trimmed V and J ends, which lost 0 bases and 4 bases, there was a span of 13 bases. This CDR3 is 15 amino acids long. Written as DNA, the CDR3 is TGTGCCAGCAGTTACTCGACGACAGGGAGGTACGAGCAGTACTTC. It encodes CASSYSTTGRYEQYF.

This clone showed up just once. The CDR3: CASSETGQASYEQYF. The CDR3 nucleotides read TGTGCCAGCAGCGAGACGGGACAGGCCTCCTACGAGCAGTACTTC. This chain uses TRBV7-8 with TRBJ2-7; 8 bases line up with TRBD1. This CDR3 contains 15 residues. The V and J ends lost 5 bases and 0 bases, in that order; junction bases with no gene match: 6. CDR1 is SGHVS and CDR2 is FQNEAQ in the germline V gene. The whole variable domain, filled in from reference TRBV7-8 and TRBJ2-7, reads GAGVSQSPRYKVAKRGQDVALRCDPISGHVSLFWYQQALGQGPEFLTYFQNEAQLDKSGLPSDRFFAERPEGSVSTLKIQRTQQEDSAVYLCASSETGQASYEQYFGPGTRLTVT.

The chain carries TRBV6-2 or TRBV6-3 and TRBJ1-2; TRBD1 matches at 7 bases. The length of the CDR3 is 14 residues. V trimming: 5 bases; J trimming: 7 bases; junction bases outside the gene matches: 10. Germline V CDR1 and CDR2: MNHEY, SVGEGT. CDR3 bases: TGTGCCAGCAGTCAACGACAGGGCATCTTTGGCTACACCTTC. This encodes CASSQRQGIFGYTF.

This sequence joins TRBV6-6 and TRBJ2-4, with TRBD1 as a possible D gene (5 bases). Deletions cut 5 bases from V and 4 bases from J, with 9 bases between. This CDR3 comprises 13 residues. The germline V gene has CDR1 MNHNY and CDR2 SVGAGI (reference sequence). The CDR3 nucleotides read TGTGCCAGCAGTGATCCAGGGAAAAACATTCAGTACTTC. Its translation: CASSDPGKNIQYF.

This clone was recorded a few times. This chain connects TRBV11-2 to TRBJ1-6; D gene unclear. Trimming took off 4 bases at V and 10 bases at J, with 11 bases between the two ends. Germline V gene lookup returns CDR1 SGHAT and CDR2 FQNNGV. There are 13 residues in the CDR3. The CDR3 DNA follows: TGTGCCAGCAGCTCCTTCCGTTTATCACCCCTCCACTTT. Protein sequence: CASSSFRLSPLHF.

In its sample, this clone was seen once. V gene TRBV9 combines with J gene TRBJ2-3; TRBD1 might be the D (7 bases). The CDR3 has 14 amino acids. The germline V gene has CDR1 SGDLS and CDR2 YYNGEE. The germline V and J ends were trimmed by 5 bases and 4 bases, with 14 bases remaining between them. The CDR3 loop is CASRRGRGADTQYF. CDR3 DNA sequence: TGTGCCAGCAGAAGGGGGCGGGGCGCAGATACGCAGTATTTT. The full variable domain, in which reference TRBV9 and TRBJ2-3 provide the parts outside the CDR3, is DSGVTQTPKHLITATGQRVTLRCSPRSGDLSVYWYQQSLDQGLQFLIQYYNGEERAKGNILERFSAQQFPDLHSELNLSSLELGDSALYFCASRRGRGADTQYFGPGTRLTVL.

The chain couples TRBV27 to TRBJ1-6; perhaps TRBD1 as D (6 bases). CDR1 and CDR2 (germline): MNHEY, SMNVEV (reference sequence). Trimming pared 0 bases from V and 7 bases from J, leaving 16 bases between. CDR3 length equals 17 residues. CDR3 DNA: TGTGCCAGCAGTTTATCGAAGGGGGTAGGTGGAAATTCACCCCTCCACTTT. Protein sequence: CASSLSKGVGGNSPLHF.